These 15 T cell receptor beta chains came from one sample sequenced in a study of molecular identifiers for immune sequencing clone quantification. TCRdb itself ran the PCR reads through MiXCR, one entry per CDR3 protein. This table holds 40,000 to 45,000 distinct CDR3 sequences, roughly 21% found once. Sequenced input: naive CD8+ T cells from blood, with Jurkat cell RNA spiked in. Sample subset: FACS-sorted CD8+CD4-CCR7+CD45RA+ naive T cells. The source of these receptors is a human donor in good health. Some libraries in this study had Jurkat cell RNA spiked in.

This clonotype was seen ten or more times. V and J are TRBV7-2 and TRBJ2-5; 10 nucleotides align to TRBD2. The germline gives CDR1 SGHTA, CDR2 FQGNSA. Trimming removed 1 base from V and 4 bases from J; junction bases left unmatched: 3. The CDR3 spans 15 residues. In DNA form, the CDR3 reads TGTGCCAGCAGCTTAGTAGCGGGAGGAATAGAGACCCAGTACTTC. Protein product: CASSLVAGGIETQYF.

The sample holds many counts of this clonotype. CDR3 in amino acids: CASSQELGLGLETQYF. The CDR3 nucleotides read TGCGCCAGCAGCCAAGAACTGGGACTAGGCCTGGAGACCCAGTACTTC. This rearrangement joins TRBV4-3 to TRBJ2-5, with 8 nucleotides matching TRBD2. Germline V gene sequence: CDR1 LGHNA, CDR2 YSLEER. V gave up 0 bases and J gave up 5 bases; unmatched junction bases: 8. The CDR3 contains 16 residues.

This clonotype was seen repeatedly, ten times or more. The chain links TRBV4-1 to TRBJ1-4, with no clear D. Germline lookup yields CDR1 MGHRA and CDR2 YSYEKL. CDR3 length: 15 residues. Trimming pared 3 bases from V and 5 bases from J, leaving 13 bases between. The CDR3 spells CASSQEGRRNEKLFF. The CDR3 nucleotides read TGCGCCAGCAGCCAGGAGGGAAGGAGGAATGAAAAACTGTTTTTT.

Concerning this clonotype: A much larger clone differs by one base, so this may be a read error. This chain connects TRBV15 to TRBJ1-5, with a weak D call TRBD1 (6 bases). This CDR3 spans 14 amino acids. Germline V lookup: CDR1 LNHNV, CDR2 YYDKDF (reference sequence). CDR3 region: CAASRGSGAQPQHF. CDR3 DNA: TGTGCCGCCAGCAGAGGTTCAGGGGCCCAGCCCCAGCATTTT.

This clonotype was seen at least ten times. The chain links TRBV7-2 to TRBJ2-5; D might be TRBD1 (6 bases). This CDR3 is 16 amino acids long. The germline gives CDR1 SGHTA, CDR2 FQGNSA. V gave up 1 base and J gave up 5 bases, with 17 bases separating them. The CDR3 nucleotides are TGTGCCAGCAGCTTAGAAGGTTTGGGGGCTCTTGAGACCCAGTACTTC. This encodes CASSLEGLGALETQYF.

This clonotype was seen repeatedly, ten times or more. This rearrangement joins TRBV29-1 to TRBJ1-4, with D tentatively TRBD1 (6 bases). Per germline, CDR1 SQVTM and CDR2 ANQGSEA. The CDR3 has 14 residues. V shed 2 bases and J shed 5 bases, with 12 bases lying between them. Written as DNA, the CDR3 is TGCAGCGTTGAACACAGGGACCTAAATGAAAAACTGTTTTTT. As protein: CSVEHRDLNEKLFF.

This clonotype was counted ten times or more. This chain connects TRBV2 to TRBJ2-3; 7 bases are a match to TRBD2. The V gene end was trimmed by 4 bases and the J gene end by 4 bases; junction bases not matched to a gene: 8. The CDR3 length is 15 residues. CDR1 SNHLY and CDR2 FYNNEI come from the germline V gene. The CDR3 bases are TGTGCCAGCAGTGGTGGGAGGGCCAACTCAGATACGCAGTATTTT. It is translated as CASSGGRANSDTQYF. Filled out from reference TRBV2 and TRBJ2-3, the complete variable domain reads EPEVTQTPSHQVTQMGQEVILRCVPISNHLYFYWYRQILGQKVEFLVSFYNNEISEKSEIFDDQFSVERPDGSNFTLKIRSTKLEDSAMYFCASSGGRANSDTQYFGPGTRLTVL.

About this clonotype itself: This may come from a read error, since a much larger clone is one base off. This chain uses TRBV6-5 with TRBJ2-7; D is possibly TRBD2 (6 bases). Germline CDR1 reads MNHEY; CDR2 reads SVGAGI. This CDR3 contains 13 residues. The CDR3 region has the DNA TGTGCCAGCGGGTTTGGAGGGAACTACAAGCAGTACTTC. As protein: CASGFGGNYKQYF.

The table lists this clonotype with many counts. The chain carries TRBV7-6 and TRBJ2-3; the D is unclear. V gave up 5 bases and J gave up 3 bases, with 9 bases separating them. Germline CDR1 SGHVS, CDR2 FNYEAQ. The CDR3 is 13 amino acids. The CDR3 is CASSPPLTDTQYF. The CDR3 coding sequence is TGTGCCAGCAGCCCACCCTTGACAGATACGCAGTATTTT.

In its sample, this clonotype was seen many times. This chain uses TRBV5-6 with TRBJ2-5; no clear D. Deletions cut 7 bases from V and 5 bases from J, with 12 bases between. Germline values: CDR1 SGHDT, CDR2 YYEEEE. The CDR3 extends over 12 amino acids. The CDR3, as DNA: TGTGCCAGCGGCCCGGGTAGCGAGACCCAGTACTTC. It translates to CASGPGSETQYF.

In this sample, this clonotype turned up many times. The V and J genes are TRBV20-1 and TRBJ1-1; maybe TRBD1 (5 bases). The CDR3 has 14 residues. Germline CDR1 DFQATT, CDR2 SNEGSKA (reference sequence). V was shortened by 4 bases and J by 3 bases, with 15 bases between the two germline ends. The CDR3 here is CSAIGGVWDTEAFF. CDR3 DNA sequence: TGCAGTGCTATCGGGGGGGTTTGGGACACTGAAGCTTTCTTT.

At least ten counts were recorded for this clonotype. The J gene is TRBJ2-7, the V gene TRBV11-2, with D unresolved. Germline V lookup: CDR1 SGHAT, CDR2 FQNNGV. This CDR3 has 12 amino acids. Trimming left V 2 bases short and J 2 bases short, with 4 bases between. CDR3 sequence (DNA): TGTGCCAGCAGCTTAATAACCTACGAGCAGTACTTC. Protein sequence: CASSLITYEQYF.

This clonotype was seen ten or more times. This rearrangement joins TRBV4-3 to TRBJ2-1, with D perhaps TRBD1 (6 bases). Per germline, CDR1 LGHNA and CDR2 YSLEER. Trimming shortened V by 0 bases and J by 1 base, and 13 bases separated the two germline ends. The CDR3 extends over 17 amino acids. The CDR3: CASSQDRSGASYNEQFF. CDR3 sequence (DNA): TGCGCCAGCAGCCAAGATCGGTCAGGGGCATCCTACAATGAGCAGTTCTTC.

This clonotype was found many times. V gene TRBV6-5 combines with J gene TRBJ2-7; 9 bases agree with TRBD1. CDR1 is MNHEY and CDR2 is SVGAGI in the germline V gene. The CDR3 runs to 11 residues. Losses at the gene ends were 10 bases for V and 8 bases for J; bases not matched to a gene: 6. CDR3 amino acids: CATINRGQQYF. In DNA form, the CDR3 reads TGTGCCACCATAAACAGGGGGCAGCAGTACTTC.

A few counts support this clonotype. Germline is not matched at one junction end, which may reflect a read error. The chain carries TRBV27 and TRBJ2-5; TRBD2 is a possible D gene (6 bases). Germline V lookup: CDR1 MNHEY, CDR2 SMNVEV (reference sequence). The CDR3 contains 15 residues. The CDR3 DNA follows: TGTGCCAGCAGTTTATCGGCTAGCAGGAGGGAGACCCAGTACTTT. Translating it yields CASSLSASRRETQYF.